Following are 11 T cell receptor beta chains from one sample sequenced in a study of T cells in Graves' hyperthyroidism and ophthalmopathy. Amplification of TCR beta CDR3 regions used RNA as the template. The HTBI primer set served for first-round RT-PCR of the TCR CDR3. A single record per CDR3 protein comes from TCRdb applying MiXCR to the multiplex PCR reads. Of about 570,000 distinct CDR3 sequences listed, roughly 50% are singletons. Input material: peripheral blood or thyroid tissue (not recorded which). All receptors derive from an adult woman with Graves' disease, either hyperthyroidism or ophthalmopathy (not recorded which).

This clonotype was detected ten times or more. CDR3 residues: CASSRLAGDNEQFF. The CDR3 DNA sequence: TGTGCCAGTAGTAGACTAGCGGGAGACAATGAGCAGTTCTTC. The rearrangement uses TRBV19 and TRBJ2-1, with 12 bases matching TRBD2. V lost 4 bases and J lost 5; bases outside the gene matches: 0. The germline gives CDR1 LNHDA, CDR2 SQIVND (reference sequence). The CDR3 runs to 14 residues. Using reference TRBV19 and TRBJ2-1 for the parts outside the CDR3, the full variable domain is DGGITQSPKYLFRKEGQNVTLSCEQNLNHDAMYWYRQDPGQGLRLIYYSQIVNDFQKGDIAEGYSVSREKKESFPLTVTSAQKNPTAFYLCASSRLAGDNEQFFGPGTRLTVL.

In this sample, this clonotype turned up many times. Here the CDR3 reads CASSLWGAIYEQYF. CDR3 sequence (DNA): TGTGCCAGCAGCTTGTGGGGGGCCATCTACGAGCAGTACTTC. The rearrangement joins TRBV5-6 to TRBJ2-7; D is perhaps TRBD1 or TRBD2 (6 bases each). Germline-derived CDR1 and CDR2 are SGHDT and YYEEEE. Trimming took off 1 base at V and 3 bases at J, with 11 bases between the two ends. The CDR3 extends over 14 amino acids. Drawing the rest from reference TRBV5-6 and TRBJ2-7, the complete variable domain is DAGVTQSPTHLIKTRGQQVTLRCSPKSGHDTVSWYQQALGQGPQFIFQYYEEEERQRGNFPDRFSGHQFPNYSSELNVNALLLGDSALYLCASSLWGAIYEQYFGPGTRLTVT.

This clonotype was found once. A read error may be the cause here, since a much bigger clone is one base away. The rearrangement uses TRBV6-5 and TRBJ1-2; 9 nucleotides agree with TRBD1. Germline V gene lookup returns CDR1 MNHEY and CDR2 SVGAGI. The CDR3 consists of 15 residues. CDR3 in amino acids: CAISYDWGQGSGYTF. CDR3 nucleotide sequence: TGTGCCATCAGTTACGATTGGGGACAGGGAAGCGGCTACACCTTC.

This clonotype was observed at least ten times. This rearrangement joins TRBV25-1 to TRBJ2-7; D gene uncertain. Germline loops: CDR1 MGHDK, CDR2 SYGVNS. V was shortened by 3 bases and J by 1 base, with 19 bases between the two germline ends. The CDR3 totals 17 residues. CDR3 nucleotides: TGTGCCAGCAGTGACCCACGGTGGGGAACAGATTCCTACGAGCAGTACTTC. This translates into CASSDPRWGTDSYEQYF.

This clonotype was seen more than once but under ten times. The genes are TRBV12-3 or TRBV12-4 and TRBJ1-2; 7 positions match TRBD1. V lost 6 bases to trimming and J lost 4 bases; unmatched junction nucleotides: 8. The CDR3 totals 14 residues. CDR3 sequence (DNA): TGTGCCAGCAGCTTAAGGACAGGAATCTATGGCTACACCTTC. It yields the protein CASSLRTGIYGYTF.

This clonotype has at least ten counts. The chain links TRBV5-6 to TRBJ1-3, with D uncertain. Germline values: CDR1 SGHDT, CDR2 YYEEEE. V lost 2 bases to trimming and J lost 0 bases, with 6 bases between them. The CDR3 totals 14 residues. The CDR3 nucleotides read TGTGCCAGCAGCTTTGCACCCTCTGGAAACACCATATATTTT. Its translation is CASSFAPSGNTIYF.

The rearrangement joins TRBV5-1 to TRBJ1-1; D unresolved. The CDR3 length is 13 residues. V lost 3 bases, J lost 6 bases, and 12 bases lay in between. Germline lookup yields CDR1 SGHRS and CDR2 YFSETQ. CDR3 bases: TGCGCCAGCAGCTCAGGATCCTTCCCTGAAGCTTTCTTT. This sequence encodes CASSSGSFPEAFF.

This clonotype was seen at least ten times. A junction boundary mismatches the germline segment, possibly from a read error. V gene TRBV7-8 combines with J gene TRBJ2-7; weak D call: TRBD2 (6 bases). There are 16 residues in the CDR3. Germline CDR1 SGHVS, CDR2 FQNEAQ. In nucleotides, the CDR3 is TGTGCCAGCACCTCGCGGCGCCTAGCGCGCTCCCACGAGCAGTACTTC. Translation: CASTSRRLARSHEQYF.

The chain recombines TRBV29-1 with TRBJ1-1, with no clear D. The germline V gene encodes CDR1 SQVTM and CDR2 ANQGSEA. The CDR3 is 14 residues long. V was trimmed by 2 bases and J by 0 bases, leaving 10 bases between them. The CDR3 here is CSVELVFLNTEAFF. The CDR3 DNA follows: TGCAGCGTTGAATTAGTCTTCTTGAACACTGAAGCTTTCTTT.

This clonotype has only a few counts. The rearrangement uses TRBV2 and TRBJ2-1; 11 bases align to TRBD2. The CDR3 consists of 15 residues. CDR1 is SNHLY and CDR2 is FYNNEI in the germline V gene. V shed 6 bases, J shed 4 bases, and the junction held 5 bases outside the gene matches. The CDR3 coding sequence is TGTGCCAGCAGGAACCGACTAGCGGGGTACAATGAGCAGTTCTTC. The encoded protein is CASRNRLAGYNEQFF.

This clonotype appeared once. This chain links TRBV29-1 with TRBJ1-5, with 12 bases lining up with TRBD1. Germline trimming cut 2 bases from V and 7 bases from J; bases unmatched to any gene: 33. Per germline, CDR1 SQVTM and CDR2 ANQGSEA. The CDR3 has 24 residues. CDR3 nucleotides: TGCAGCGTTGAACTCCTAGGTGTAGCCATAGTTGGTTGGCCCGGGACAGGGGGCGAACAGCCCCAGCATTTT. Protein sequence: CSVELLGVAIVGWPGTGGEQPQHF.